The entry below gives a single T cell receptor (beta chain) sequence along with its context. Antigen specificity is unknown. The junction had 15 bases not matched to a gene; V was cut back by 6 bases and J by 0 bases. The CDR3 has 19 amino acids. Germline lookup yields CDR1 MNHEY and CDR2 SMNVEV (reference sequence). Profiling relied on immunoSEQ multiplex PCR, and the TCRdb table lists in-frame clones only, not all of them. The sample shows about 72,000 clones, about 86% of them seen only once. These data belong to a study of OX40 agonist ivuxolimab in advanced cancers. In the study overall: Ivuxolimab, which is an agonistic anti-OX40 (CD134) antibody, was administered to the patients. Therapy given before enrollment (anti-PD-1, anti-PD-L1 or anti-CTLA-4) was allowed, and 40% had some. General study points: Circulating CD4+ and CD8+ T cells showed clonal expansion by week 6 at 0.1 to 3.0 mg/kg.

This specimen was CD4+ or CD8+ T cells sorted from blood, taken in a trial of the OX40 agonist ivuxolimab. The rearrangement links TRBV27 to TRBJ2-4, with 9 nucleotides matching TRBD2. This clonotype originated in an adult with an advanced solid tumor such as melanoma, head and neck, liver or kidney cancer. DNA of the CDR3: TGTGCCAGCAGCCCCGGGTGGGGGCTAGCGGGATTAGCCAAAAACATTCAGTACTTC. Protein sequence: CASSPGWGLAGLAKNIQYF.